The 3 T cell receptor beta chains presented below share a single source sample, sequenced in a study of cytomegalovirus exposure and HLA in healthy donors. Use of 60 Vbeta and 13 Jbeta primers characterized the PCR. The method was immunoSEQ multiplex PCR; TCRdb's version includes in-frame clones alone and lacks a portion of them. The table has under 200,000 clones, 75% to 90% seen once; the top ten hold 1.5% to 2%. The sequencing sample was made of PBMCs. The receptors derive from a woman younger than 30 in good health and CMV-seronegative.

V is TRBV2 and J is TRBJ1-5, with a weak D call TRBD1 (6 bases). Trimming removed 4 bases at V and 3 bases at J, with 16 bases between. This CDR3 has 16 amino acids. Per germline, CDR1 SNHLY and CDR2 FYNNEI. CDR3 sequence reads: CASSVQGPGINQPQHF. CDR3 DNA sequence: TGTGCCAGCAGTGTGCAGGGGCCCGGGATCAATCAGCCCCAGCATTTT.

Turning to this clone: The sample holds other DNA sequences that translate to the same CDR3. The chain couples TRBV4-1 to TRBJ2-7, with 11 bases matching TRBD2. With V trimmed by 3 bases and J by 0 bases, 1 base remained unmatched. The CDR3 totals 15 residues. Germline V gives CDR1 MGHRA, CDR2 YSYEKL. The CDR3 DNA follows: TGCGCCAGCAGCCAGGGACTAGCGGCCTCCTACGAGCAGTACTTC. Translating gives CASSQGLAASYEQYF.

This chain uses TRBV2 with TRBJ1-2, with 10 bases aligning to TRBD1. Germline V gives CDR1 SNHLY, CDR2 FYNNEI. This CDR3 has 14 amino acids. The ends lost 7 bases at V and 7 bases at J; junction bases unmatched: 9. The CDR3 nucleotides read TGTGCCAGCAAAGAGACAGGGGGCGCGTTTGGCTACACCTTC. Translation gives CASKETGGAFGYTF. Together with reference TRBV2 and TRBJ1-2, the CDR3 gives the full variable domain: EPEVTQTPSHQVTQMGQEVILRCVPISNHLYFYWYRQILGQKVEFLVSFYNNEISEKSEIFDDQFSVERPDGSNFTLKIRSTKLEDSAMYFCASKETGGAFGYTFGSGTRLTVV.